Below are 6 T cell receptor beta chains sequenced from a single sample in a study of shared clonotypes between healthy human individuals. As defined, naive CD8 cells were CD45RO-negative and positively selected for CCR7, with terminally differentiated effector memory CD45RA+ cells excluded. Measured with immunoSEQ multiplex PCR; TCRdb has only the in-frame clones, and not every one. This table has around 1.9 million clones, approximately 94% appearing once. The sample consisted of naive CD8+ T cells from PBMCs. Source of these receptors: a young man in good health. Some clones in this sample may be carry-over from other donors' samples.

The chain recombines TRBV2 with TRBJ2-2, with 10 bases aligning to TRBD2. The ends lost 7 bases at V and 4 bases at J; junction bases unmatched: 9. The CDR3 extends over 16 amino acids. Germline-derived CDR1 and CDR2 are SNHLY and FYNNEI. DNA of the CDR3: TGTGCCAGCACCGATACTAGCGGGATTGGCACCGGGGAGCTGTTTTTT. It is translated as CASTDTSGIGTGELFF.

This chain uses TRBV28 with TRBJ1-2; D might be TRBD1 (6 bases). The V gene's germline CDR1 is MDHEN and CDR2 SYDVKM. The CDR3 contains 13 residues. Trimming stripped 10 bases from V and 1 base from J, with 13 bases between. This CDR3 reads CATWTDRNYGYTF. The DNA of the CDR3 is TGTGCCACCTGGACAGATCGTAACTATGGCTACACCTTC.

This chain connects TRBV29-1 to TRBJ2-1; 13 nucleotides align to TRBD2. Trimming cost V 7 bases and J 1 base; bases outside gene matches: 7. CDR1 SQVTM and CDR2 ANQGSEA come from the germline V gene. CDR3 length equals 16 residues. CDR3 loop: CSGRGLAGESYNEQFF. DNA for the CDR3: TGCAGCGGTCGAGGACTAGCGGGAGAATCCTACAATGAGCAGTTCTTC.

The V call is TRBV19, the J call TRBJ2-2, with a weak D call TRBD1 (5 bases). Germline assignment: CDR1 LNHDA and CDR2 SQIVND (reference sequence). The V and J ends lost 6 bases and 5 bases respectively, with 10 bases between them. The length of the CDR3 is 13 residues. CDR3 loop: CASRVRGTGELFF. As DNA, the CDR3 is TGTGCCAGTAGGGTTAGGGGAACCGGGGAGCTGTTTTTT.

The rearrangement joins TRBV6-6 to TRBJ1-2; 7 bases are a match to TRBD1. CDR1 and CDR2 (germline): MNHNY, SVGAGI (reference sequence). CDR3 length: 13 residues. Germline trimming cut 7 bases from V and 3 bases from J; bases unmatched to any gene: 5. CDR3 sequence: CASIKGADYGYTF. The CDR3 nucleotides are TGTGCCAGCATAAAGGGGGCAGACTATGGCTACACCTTC.

The chain combines TRBV5-6 with TRBJ2-7; possible D gene TRBD2, 6 bases. The CDR3 consists of 16 residues. Trimming cost V 1 base and J 4 bases, with 18 bases left between them. Germline V CDR1 and CDR2: SGHDT, YYEEEE. This chain's CDR3 is CASSLTSVRGRYEQYF. In nucleotides, the CDR3 is TGTGCCAGCAGCTTGACCTCAGTGCGGGGTAGATACGAGCAGTACTTC. Supplemented by reference TRBV5-6 and TRBJ2-7, the full variable domain reads DAGVTQSPTHLIKTRGQQVTLRCSPKSGHDTVSWYQQALGQGPQFIFQYYEEEERQRGNFPDRFSGHQFPNYSSELNVNALLLGDSALYLCASSLTSVRGRYEQYFGPGTRLTVT.